The T cell receptor beta chain described here comes from a study of cytomegalovirus exposure and HLA in healthy donors. Data came from immunoSEQ multiplex PCR; TCRdb stores just in-frame clones and leaves some out. This sample yields 56,000 or so clones, of which 93% are seen a single time; more than 1.5% belongs to the top ten. In the case of this clone: Its matching antigen is unknown.

Per germline, CDR1 MNHEY and CDR2 SVGAGI. The V and J ends lost 6 bases and 3 bases, in that order; junction bases with no gene match: 7. The CDR3 covers 14 residues. Study-level results: According to a subsequent analysis, TCR clusters from the first cohort were inclined to appear together in the 120 validation repertoires.

The sequencing sample was made of PBMCs. This clonotype was sampled from a woman under 30 in good health and CMV-seropositive. The chain has TRBV6-5 and TRBJ2-7, with 8 positions matching TRBD2. The CDR3 reads CASRAGGRDYEQYF. In DNA form, the CDR3 reads TGTGCCAGCAGGGCGGGGGGCAGGGACTACGAGCAGTACTTC.